One sample yielded the 8 T cell receptor beta chains listed below, sequenced in a study of shared clonotypes between healthy human individuals. TCRdb keeps only in-frame clones here, not all; method: immunoSEQ multiplex PCR. The table shows over 400,000 clones, with roughly 95% occurring only once. Sequenced sample: naive CD4+ T cells sorted from blood. Subset specified: CD45RA+ positively selected. The receptors were sampled from a woman between 25 and 40 years old in good health.

The rearrangement links TRBV6-5 to TRBJ2-7; 8 bases fit TRBD1. The CDR3 runs to 15 residues. Trimming took 2 bases from V and 6 from J; bases not matched to a gene: 9. The V gene's germline CDR1 is MNHEY and CDR2 SVGAGI. The CDR3: CASSYGRTGSVEQYF. The CDR3 DNA reads TGTGCCAGCAGTTACGGCCGGACAGGGTCTGTCGAGCAGTACTTC.

V is TRBV5-1 and J is TRBJ1-5, with D possibly TRBD1 on 6 matching bases. In germline, CDR1 is SGHRS, CDR2 YFSETQ. This CDR3 is 13 amino acids long. The V end lost 0 bases, the J end lost 7 bases, and 8 bases lay between the germline ends. CDR3 DNA: TGCGCCAGCAGCTTGGACGGGGGCCAGCCCCAGCATTTT. Translation: CASSLDGGQPQHF.

This clone was recorded once. The genes are TRBV4-1 and TRBJ2-5; a weak D match, TRBD1 (5 bases). V was pared by 1 base and J by 3 bases, with 21 bases between. Per the germline V gene, CDR1 is MGHRA and CDR2 is YSYEKL. The CDR3 runs 18 residues. In DNA form, the CDR3 reads TGCGCCAGCAGCCAAGCTCTGCTGGGGCTAAATATAAAAGAGACCCAGTACTTC. This encodes CASSQALLGLNIKETQYF.

This sequence joins TRBV4-1 and TRBJ2-3; D is perhaps TRBD2 (7 bases). V dropped 4 bases and J dropped 9 bases, with 17 bases sitting between them. The CDR3 contains 14 residues. Germline V gene data show CDR1 as MGHRA and CDR2 as YSYEKL. The chain's CDR3 is CASSLAGGAPTQYF. In nucleotides, the CDR3 is TGCGCCAGCAGCCTAGCTGGGGGGGCCCCGACGCAGTATTTT.

The genes are TRBV5-1 and TRBJ2-5; D gene ambiguous. Trimming left V 0 bases short and J 1 base short, with 7 bases between. The CDR3 has 14 amino acids. Germline V CDR1 and CDR2: SGHRS, YFSETQ. CDR3 in DNA: TGCGCCAGCAGCTTGGGACCGACCCAAGAGACCCAGTACTTC. Translation: CASSLGPTQETQYF.

The CDR3 sequence: CASSLSSGIQPQHF. The CDR3 DNA sequence: TGCGCCAGCAGCTTGAGTTCAGGAATCCAGCCCCAGCATTTT. The chain uses TRBV5-1 and TRBJ1-5; D unresolved. The CDR3 covers 14 residues. Between the trimmed V and J ends, which lost 1 base and 7 bases, there was a span of 12 bases. Germline loops: CDR1 SGHRS, CDR2 YFSETQ.

The rearrangement links TRBV28 to TRBJ2-3; TRBD1 is a possible D gene (6 bases). The CDR3 covers 13 residues. The V gene's germline CDR1 is MDHEN and CDR2 SYDVKM. V gave up 4 bases and J gave up 2 bases, with 7 bases separating them. The CDR3 sequence: CASSWDITDTQYF. The CDR3 coding sequence is TGTGCCAGCAGTTGGGACATCACAGATACGCAGTATTTT.

The chain combines TRBV19 with TRBJ2-7; 7 bases align to TRBD1. The CDR3 totals 14 residues. Germline CDR1 LNHDA, CDR2 SQIVND (reference sequence). V dropped 5 bases and J dropped 2; count of bases not matched to a gene: 6. The CDR3 region is CASSFPGTAYEQYF. In DNA form, the CDR3 reads TGTGCCAGTAGTTTCCCCGGGACAGCCTACGAGCAGTACTTC.